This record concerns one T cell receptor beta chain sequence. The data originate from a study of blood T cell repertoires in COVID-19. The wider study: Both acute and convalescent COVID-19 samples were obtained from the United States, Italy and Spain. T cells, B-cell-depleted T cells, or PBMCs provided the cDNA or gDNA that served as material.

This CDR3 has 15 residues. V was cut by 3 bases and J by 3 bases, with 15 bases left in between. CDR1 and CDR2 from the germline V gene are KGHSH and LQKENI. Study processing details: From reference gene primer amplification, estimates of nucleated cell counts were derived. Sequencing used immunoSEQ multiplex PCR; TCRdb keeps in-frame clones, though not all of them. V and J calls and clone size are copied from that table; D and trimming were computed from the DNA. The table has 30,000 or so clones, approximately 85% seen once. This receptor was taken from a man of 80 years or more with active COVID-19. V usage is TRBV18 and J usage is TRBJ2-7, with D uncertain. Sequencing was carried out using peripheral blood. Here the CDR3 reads CASSPGSVAGYEQYF. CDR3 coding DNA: TGTGCCAGCTCACCCGGAAGCGTAGCTGGCTACGAGCAGTACTTC.